These 5 T cell receptor beta chains originate from one sample sequenced in a study of T cells after yellow fever vaccination (dated by TCRdb to the late 2010s). The treatment or condition label on this specimen signifies: live attenuated yellow fever vaccine strain. Library generation was performed with 5' RACE. This sample was sequenced with an Illumina HiSeq 2500. TCRdb redid the processing of the public reads, applying fastp at Q25 and MiXCR, and retained in-frame beta chains. Rows with one shared CDR3 protein collapse into an entry with the most common genes and DNA. For this sample there are a few hundred thousand distinct CDR3 sequences; 6.2% appear just once. About 15% of the sample rests with the top ten. Sequencing was performed on PBMCs, taken 5 days after the yellow fever booster vaccination. The receptor set was obtained from a man aged 25 to 45 who received the YFV17D yellow fever vaccine.

The chain has TRBV5-1 and TRBJ2-1; D possibly matches TRBD1 or TRBD2 (5 bases each). The V gene lost 5 bases and the J gene lost 6 bases, with 12 bases spanning the gap. CDR3 size: 13 residues. Germline CDR1 reads SGHRS; CDR2 reads YFSETQ. The CDR3 nucleotides read TGCGCCAGCAGTTCCGGGACGGGCAATGAGCAGTTCTTC. It translates to CASSSGTGNEQFF.

V is TRBV18 and J is TRBJ2-3, with no clear D. CDR3 length: 10 amino acids. V shed 8 bases and J shed 7 bases, with 7 bases lying between them. Germline CDR1 reads KGHSH; CDR2 reads LQKENI. CDR3 in amino acids: CASPGYTQYF. DNA for the CDR3: TGTGCCAGCCCGGGCTATACGCAGTATTTT.

The chain has TRBV20-1 and TRBJ2-1, with TRBD2 as a possible D gene (5 bases). Germline CDR1 DFQATT, CDR2 SNEGSKA (reference sequence). Trimming cost V 1 base and J 9 bases, with 10 bases left between them. The CDR3 has 12 residues. The chain's CDR3 is CSARGTATEQFF. The DNA of the CDR3 is TGCAGTGCTAGAGGGACTGCTACTGAGCAGTTCTTC.

A word on this clonotype: At one end the junction does not follow the germline gene, possibly because of a read error. The J gene is TRBJ2-2, the V gene TRBV6-5; 9 bases are a match to TRBD2. The CDR3 runs 15 residues. Germline CDR1 and CDR2: MNHEY and SVGAGI. The CDR3 bases are TGTGCCAGCAGAATTAGCGGGAGTAACACCGGGGAGCAGTTTTTT. Residues: CASRISGSNTGEQFF.

CDR3 residues: CSARPTGEKRSQYF. The DNA for the CDR3 is TGCAGTGCTAGACCGACAGGGGAAAAAAGGTCGCAGTACTTC. The rearrangement links TRBV20-1 to TRBJ2-7, with 8 bases that match TRBD1. Per the germline V gene, CDR1 is DFQATT and CDR2 is SNEGSKA (reference sequence). The CDR3 has 14 amino acids. V lost 2 bases to trimming and J lost 9 bases; unmatched junction nucleotides: 12.